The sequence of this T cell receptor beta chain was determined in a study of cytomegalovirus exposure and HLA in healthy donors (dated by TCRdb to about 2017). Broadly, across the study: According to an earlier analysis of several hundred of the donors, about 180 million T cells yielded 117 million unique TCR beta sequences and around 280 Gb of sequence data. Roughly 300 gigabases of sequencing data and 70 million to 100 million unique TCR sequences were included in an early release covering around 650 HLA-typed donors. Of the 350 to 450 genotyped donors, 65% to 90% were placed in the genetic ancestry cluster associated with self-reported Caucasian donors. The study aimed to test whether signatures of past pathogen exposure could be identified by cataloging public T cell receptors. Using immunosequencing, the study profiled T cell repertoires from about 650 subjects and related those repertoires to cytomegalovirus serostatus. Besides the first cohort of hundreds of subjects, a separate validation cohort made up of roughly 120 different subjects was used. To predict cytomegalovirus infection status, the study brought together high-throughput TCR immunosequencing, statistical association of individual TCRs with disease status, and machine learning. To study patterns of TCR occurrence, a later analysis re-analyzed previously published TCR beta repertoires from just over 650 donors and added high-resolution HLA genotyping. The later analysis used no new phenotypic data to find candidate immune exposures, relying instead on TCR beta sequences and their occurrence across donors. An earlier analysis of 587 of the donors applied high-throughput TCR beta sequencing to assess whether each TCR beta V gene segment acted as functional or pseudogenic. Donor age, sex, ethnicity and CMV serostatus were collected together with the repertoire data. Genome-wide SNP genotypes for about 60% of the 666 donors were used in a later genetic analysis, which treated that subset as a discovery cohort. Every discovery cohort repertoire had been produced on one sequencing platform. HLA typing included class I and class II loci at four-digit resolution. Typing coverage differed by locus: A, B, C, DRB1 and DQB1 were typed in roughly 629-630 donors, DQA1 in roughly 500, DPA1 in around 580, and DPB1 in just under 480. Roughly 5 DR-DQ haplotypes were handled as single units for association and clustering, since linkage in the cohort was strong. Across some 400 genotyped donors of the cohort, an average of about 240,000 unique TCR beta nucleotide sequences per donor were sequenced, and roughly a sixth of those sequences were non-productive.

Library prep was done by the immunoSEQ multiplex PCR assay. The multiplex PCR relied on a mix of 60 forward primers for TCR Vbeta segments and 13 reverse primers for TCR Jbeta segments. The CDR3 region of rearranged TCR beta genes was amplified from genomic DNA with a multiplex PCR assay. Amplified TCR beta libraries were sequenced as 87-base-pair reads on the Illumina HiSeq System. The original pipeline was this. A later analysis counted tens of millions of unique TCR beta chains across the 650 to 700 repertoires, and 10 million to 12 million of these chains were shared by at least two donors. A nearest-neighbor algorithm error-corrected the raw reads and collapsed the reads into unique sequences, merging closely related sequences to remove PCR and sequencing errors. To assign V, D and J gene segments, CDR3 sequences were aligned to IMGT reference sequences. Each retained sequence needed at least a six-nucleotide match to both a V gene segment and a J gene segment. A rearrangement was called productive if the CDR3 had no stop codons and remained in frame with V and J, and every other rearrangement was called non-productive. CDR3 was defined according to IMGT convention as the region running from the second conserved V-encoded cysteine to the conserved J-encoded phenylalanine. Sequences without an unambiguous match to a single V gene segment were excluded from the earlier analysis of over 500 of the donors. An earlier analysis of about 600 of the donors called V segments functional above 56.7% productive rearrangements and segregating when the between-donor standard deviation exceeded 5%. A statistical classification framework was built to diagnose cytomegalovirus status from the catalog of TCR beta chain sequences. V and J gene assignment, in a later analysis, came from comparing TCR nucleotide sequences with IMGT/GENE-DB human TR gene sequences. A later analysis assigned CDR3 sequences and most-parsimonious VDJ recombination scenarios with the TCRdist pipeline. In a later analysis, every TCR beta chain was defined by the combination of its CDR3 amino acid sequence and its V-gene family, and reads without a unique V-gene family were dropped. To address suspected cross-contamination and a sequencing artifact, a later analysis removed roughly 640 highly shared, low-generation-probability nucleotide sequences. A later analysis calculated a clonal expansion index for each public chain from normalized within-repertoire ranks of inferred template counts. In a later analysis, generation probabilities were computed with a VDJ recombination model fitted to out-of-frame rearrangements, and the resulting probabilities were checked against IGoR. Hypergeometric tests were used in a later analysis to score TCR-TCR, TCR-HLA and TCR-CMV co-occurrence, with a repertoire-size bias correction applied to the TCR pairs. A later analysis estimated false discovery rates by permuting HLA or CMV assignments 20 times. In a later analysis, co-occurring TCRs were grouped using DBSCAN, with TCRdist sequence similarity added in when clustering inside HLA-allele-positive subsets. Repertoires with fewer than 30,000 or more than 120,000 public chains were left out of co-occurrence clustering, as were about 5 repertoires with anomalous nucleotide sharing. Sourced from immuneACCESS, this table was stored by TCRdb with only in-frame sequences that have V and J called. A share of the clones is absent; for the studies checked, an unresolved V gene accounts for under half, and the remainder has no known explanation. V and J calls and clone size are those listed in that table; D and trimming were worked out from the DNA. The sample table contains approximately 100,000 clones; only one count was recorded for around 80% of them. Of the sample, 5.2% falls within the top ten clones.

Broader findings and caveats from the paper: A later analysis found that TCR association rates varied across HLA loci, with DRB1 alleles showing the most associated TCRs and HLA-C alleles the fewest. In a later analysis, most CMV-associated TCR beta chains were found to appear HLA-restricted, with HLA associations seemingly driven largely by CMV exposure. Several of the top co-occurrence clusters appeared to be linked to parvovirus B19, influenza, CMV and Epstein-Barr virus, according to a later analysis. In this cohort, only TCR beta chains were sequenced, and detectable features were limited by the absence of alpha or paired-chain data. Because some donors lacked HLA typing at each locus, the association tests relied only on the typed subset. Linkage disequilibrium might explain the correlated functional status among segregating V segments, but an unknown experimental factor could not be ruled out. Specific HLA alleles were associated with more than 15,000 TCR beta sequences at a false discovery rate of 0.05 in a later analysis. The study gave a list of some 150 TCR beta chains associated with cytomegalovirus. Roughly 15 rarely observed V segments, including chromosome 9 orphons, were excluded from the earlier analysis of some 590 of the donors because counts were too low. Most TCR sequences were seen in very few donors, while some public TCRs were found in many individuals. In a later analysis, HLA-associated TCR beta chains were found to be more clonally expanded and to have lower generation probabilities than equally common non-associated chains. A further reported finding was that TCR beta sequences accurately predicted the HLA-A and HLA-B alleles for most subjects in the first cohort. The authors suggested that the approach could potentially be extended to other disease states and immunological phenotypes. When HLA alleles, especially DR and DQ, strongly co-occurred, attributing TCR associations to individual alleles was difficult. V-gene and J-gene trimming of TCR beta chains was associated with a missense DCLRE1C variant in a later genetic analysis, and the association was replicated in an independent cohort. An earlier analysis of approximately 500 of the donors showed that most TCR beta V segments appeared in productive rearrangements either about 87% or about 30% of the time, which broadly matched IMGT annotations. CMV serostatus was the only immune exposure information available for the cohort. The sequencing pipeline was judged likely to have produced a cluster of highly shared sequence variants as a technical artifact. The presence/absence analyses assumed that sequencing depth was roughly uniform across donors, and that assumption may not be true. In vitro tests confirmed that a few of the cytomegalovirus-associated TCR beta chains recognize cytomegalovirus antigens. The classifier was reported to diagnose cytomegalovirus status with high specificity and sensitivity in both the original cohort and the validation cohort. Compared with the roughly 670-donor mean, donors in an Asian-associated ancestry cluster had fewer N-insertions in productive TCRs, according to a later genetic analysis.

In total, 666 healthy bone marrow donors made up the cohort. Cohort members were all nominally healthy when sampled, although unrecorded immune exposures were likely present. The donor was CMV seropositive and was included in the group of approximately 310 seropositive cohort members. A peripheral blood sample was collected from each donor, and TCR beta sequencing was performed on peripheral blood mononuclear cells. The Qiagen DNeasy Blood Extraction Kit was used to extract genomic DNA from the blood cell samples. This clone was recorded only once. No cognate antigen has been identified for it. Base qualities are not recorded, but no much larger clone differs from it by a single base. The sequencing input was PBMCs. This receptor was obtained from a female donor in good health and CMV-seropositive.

Here is the DNA: TGCGCCAGCAGTGAGACTAGCGGGATCTACAATGAGCAGTTCTTC. It translates to CASSETSGIYNEQFF. The V gene is TRBV5-1 and the J gene is TRBJ2-1; 11 of the junction bases match TRBD2. Via the germline V gene, CDR1 is SGHRS and CDR2 YFSETQ. Its CDR3 holds 15 amino acids, cysteine through phenylalanine. Kept here is only the CDR3 DNA, which spans 45 bases and is read in frame from base 1. Compared with germline, V lacks 5 bases and J lacks 3 bases; bases without a gene match: 4.